The sequence of this T cell receptor (beta chain) was determined in a study of T cells in Graves' hyperthyroidism and ophthalmopathy. Patients between 18 and 65 years old had hyperthyroidism, newly diagnosed and lasting under 2 months. Diagnostic decisions used clinical symptoms, serum thyroxine and TRAb, thyroid ultrasound and orbital computed tomography. Ahead of any ophthalmopathy symptoms, the blood sample was obtained at the first diagnosis of hyperthyroidism. The source material, RNA transcripts, was used to amplify TCR beta CDR3 regions. TCR CDR3 regions were first amplified by RT-PCR with HTBI primers. One entry per CDR3 protein results from TCRdb running MiXCR on the multiplex PCR reads. Found here are more than 550,000 distinct CDR3 sequences, about 19% of them singletons; the top ten hold 16%. Whole-study findings and limits: A model of 13 V-J pairs discriminated ophthalmopathy from stable hyperthyroidism.

At least ten counts were recorded for this clonotype. Its antigen is not known. The CDR3 loop spans 15 amino acids. V was cut by 3 bases and J by 6 bases, with 16 bases left in between. Germline V gene lookup returns CDR1 SGDLS and CDR2 YYNGEE. The gene calls are TRBV9 and TRBJ1-5; possibly TRBD1 for D (6 bases). The sequence derives from a woman aged 50 to 60 with Graves' hyperthyroidism that later progressed to Graves' ophthalmopathy. Sequenced input: blood. The CDR3 protein is CASSAGGGAGQPQHF. In DNA form, the CDR3 reads TGTGCCAGCAGCGCGGGTGGGGGCGCGGGTCAGCCCCAGCATTTT.